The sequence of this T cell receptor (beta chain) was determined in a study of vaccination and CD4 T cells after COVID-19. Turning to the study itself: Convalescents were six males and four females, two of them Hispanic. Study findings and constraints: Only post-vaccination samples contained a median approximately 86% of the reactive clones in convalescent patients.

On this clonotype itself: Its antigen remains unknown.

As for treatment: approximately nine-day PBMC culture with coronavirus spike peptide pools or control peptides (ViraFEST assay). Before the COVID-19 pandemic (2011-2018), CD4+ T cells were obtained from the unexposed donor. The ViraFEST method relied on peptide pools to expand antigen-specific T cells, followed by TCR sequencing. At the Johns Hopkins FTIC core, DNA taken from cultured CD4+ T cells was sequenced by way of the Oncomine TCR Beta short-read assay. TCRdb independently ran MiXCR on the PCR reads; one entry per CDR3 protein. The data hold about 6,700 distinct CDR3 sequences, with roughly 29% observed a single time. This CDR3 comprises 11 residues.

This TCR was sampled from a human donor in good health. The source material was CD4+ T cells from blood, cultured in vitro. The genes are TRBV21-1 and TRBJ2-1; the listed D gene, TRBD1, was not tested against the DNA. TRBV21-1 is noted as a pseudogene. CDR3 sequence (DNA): TGTGCCAGCAGCAAGACAGGGGAGCAGTTCTTC. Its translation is CASSKTGEQFF.